Below are 19 T cell receptor beta chains sequenced from a single sample in a study of cytomegalovirus exposure and HLA in healthy donors. TCRdb keeps only in-frame clones here, not all; method: immunoSEQ multiplex PCR. Here the sample spans 100,000 or so clones, around 83% being singletons. Sequenced input: PBMCs. The receptor set was obtained from a young woman in good health and CMV-seropositive.

This clone was seen only a few times. In DNA form, the CDR3 reads TGTGCCAGCACCCCAGTTGGGGCAGGGGCCACAGATACGCAGTATTTT. Residues: CASTPVGAGATDTQYF. The V call is TRBV6-6, the J call TRBJ2-3, with D perhaps TRBD1 (6 bases). Deletions cut 7 bases from V and 2 bases from J, with 19 bases between. This CDR3 contains 16 residues. Germline V gene lookup returns CDR1 MNHNY and CDR2 SVGAGI (reference sequence).

CDR3 bases: TGTGCCAGCAGCCAATCTGGAAACAGTCTACGAGCTTTCTTT. As protein: CASSQSGNSLRAFF. The chain employs TRBV16 and TRBJ1-1, with D unresolved. The CDR3 is made up of 14 amino acids. CDR1 and CDR2 from the germline V gene are KGHSY and FQNENV. Trimming removed 0 bases at V and 10 bases at J, with 15 bases between.

The CDR3 sequence is CASSLGGGEQFF. The CDR3 DNA reads TGTGCCAGCAGTTTAGGGGGCGGGGAGCAGTTCTTC. The V call is TRBV27, the J call TRBJ2-1; D might be TRBD1 (6 bases). V was cut by 2 bases and J by 10 bases, with 9 bases left in between. Germline V gene lookup returns CDR1 MNHEY and CDR2 SMNVEV (reference sequence). CDR3 size: 12 residues.

The chain carries TRBV7-9 and TRBJ2-5, with 11 bases that match TRBD2. The length of the CDR3 is 15 residues. Germline V gene data show CDR1 as SEHNR and CDR2 as FQNEAQ (reference sequence). The V gene end was trimmed by 5 bases and the J gene end by 5 bases; junction bases not matched to a gene: 7. CDR3 coding DNA: TGTGCCAGCAGCCCATTAGCGGGAGGGCCGGAGACCCAGTACTTC. Its protein product is CASSPLAGGPETQYF.

This clone has more than one count but fewer than ten. The gene calls are TRBV23-1 and TRBJ2-7, with TRBD1 as a possible D gene (5 bases). TRBV23-1 falls under the ORF class, with uncertain function. Trimming took 0 bases from V and 4 from J, leaving 19 bases between them. The CDR3 sequence is 17 residues long. This chain's CDR3 is CASSQSRGGRVGYEQYF. In DNA form, the CDR3 reads TGCGCCAGCAGTCAATCCCGCGGTGGCAGGGTTGGTTACGAGCAGTACTTC.

In its sample, this clone was seen a few times. The chain carries TRBV9 and TRBJ2-5; D perhaps matches TRBD2 (5 bases). CDR1 and CDR2 (germline): SGDLS, YYNGEE. The CDR3 covers 15 residues. Deletions cut 0 bases from V and 2 bases from J, with 11 bases between. The CDR3 loop is CASSVGTLGQETQYF. DNA for the CDR3: TGTGCCAGCAGCGTAGGGACTCTTGGACAAGAGACCCAGTACTTC.

This chain joins TRBV5-6 and TRBJ1-2; no clear D gene. Germline V gene data show CDR1 as SGHDT and CDR2 as YYEEEE. CDR3 size: 15 residues. V gave up 0 bases and J gave up 0 bases, with 9 bases separating them. The DNA of the CDR3 is TGTGCCAGCAGCTTGGGACAATATTCTAACTATGGCTACACCTTC. This gives the protein CASSLGQYSNYGYTF.

This clone has only a few counts. The rearrangement joins TRBV7-9 to TRBJ2-7, with a possible D match to TRBD2 (6 bases). This CDR3 is 14 amino acids long. Looked up from germline, CDR1 is SEHNR and CDR2 is FQNEAQ (reference sequence). V was clipped by 3 bases and J by 4 bases, with 13 bases between them. CDR3 amino acids: CASSFSGSAYEQYF. CDR3 coding DNA: TGTGCCAGCAGCTTCTCCGGGAGCGCTTACGAGCAGTACTTC.

The chain employs TRBV9 and TRBJ2-7, with TRBD1 matching over 8 bases. The CDR3 is 15 residues long. After removal of 4 bases from V and 2 bases from J, the junction contained 8 bases not matched to a gene. Per the germline V gene, CDR1 is SGDLS and CDR2 is YYNGEE. The CDR3 DNA reads TGTGCCAGCAGCCCGGGACAGGCGACTACCTACGAGCAGTACTTC. Its protein product is CASSPGQATTYEQYF.

This clone was seen a single time. The CDR3 DNA reads as TGTGCCAGCAGCTTAGCACAGGGGGACCCTGAGCAGTTCTTC. It codes for CASSLAQGDPEQFF. The chain recombines TRBV7-7 with TRBJ2-1; the match to TRBD1 covers 8 bases. With V trimmed by 0 bases and J by 9 bases, 4 bases remained unmatched. Germline CDR1 and CDR2: SSHAT and FNYEAQ (reference sequence). The CDR3 sequence is 14 residues long. The whole variable domain, filled in from reference TRBV7-7 and TRBJ2-1, reads GAGVSQSPRYKVTKRGQDVTLRCDPISSHATLYWYQQALGQGPEFLTYFNYEAQPDKSGLPSDRFSAERPEGSISTLTIQRTEQRDSAMYRCASSLAQGDPEQFFGPGTRLTVL.

The chain links TRBV6-6 to TRBJ1-6, with 7 positions matching TRBD1. The CDR3 length is 15 residues. The ends lost 7 bases at V and 7 bases at J; junction bases unmatched: 10. The germline V gene has CDR1 MNHNY and CDR2 SVGAGI (reference sequence). The CDR3 DNA follows: TGTGCCAGCAACCTGCGGGACAGCTCAAATTCACCCCTCCACTTT. The encoded protein is CASNLRDSSNSPLHF.

The gene calls are TRBV11-1 and TRBJ1-4; no firm D call. CDR3 length equals 13 residues. Trimming left V 3 bases short and J 8 bases short, with 10 bases between. From germline, CDR1 is SGHAT and CDR2 FQDESV (reference sequence). The CDR3 sequence is CASSFERKEKLFF. In DNA form, the CDR3 reads TGTGCCAGCAGCTTCGAGAGAAAAGAAAAACTGTTTTTT. The full variable domain, rest sourced from reference TRBV11-1 and TRBJ1-4, is EAEVAQSPRYKITEKSQAVAFWCDPISGHATLYWYRQILGQGPELLVQFQDESVVDDSQLPKDRFSAERLKGVDSTLKIQPAELGDSAMYLCASSFERKEKLFFGSGTQLSVL.

This clone was seen more than once but under ten times. The chain carries TRBV4-2 and TRBJ2-4; D perhaps matches TRBD2 (6 bases). This CDR3 comprises 15 residues. Germline CDR1 LGHNA, CDR2 YNFKEQ. Trimming shortened V by 0 bases and J by 9 bases, and 15 bases separated the two germline ends. CDR3 DNA: TGTGCCAGCAGCCAAGAACACGGGAGCCAGGGCATTCAGTACTTC. This sequence encodes CASSQEHGSQGIQYF.

The chain employs TRBV10-3 and TRBJ1-5; tentative D call: TRBD1 (6 bases). Trimming stripped 7 bases from V and 3 bases from J, with 10 bases between. The CDR3 spans 13 residues. Germline CDR1 is ENHRY and CDR2 is SYGVKD. CDR3 nucleotide sequence: TGTGCCATCAATAGACAGGTCAATCAGCCCCAGCATTTT. Amino acids: CAINRQVNQPQHF.

The chain employs TRBV5-4 and TRBJ2-1; 8 nucleotides agree with TRBD2. Germline loops: CDR1 SGHNT, CDR2 YYREEE (reference sequence). The CDR3 has 18 amino acids. Unmatched junction bases numbered 13, after V lost 0 bases and J lost 5 bases. The CDR3 loop reads CASSLAGRAKGTHNEQFF. CDR3 sequence (DNA): TGTGCCAGCAGCTTGGCCGGGAGGGCCAAGGGGACACACAATGAGCAGTTCTTC.

V gene TRBV6-1 combines with J gene TRBJ2-5, with 8 bases lining up with TRBD1. Germline lookup yields CDR1 MNHNS and CDR2 SASEGT. The CDR3 is 14 residues long. V was clipped by 9 bases and J by 4 bases; unmatched bases: 10. DNA for the CDR3: TGTGCCAGTTATACTACAGGGGGAGGAGAGACCCAGTACTTC. Translating gives CASYTTGGGETQYF.

This chain links TRBV5-6 with TRBJ2-7, with unresolved D. Looked up from germline, CDR1 is SGHDT and CDR2 is YYEEEE. The CDR3 sequence is 13 residues long. V was cut by 5 bases and J by 5 bases, with 14 bases left in between. CDR3 in DNA: TGTGCCAGCAGTGGGCCGGCCAGCAACGAGCAGTACTTC. Residues: CASSGPASNEQYF.

The J gene is TRBJ1-1, the V gene TRBV11-1; 9 positions match TRBD1. The CDR3 is made up of 16 amino acids. The junction had 9 bases not matched to a gene; V was cut back by 3 bases and J by 4 bases. Germline lookup yields CDR1 SGHAT and CDR2 FQDESV (reference sequence). The CDR3 here is CASSFHSGTGFTEAFF. In DNA, the CDR3 is TGTGCCAGCAGCTTCCATTCCGGGACAGGGTTCACTGAAGCTTTCTTT.

This chain joins TRBV25-1 and TRBJ1-2; 12 bases agree with TRBD1. The V gene end was trimmed by 1 base and the J gene end by 11 bases; junction bases not matched to a gene: 5. Germline CDR1 is MGHDK and CDR2 is SYGVNS. The CDR3 extends over 14 amino acids. The CDR3 loop reads CASSELGQGAGYTF. The CDR3 DNA sequence: TGTGCCAGCAGTGAATTGGGACAGGGGGCGGGTTACACCTTC.